The 2 T cell receptor beta chains in this list originate from one sample, sequenced in a study of early stage breast cancer tumors. The table came from immunoSEQ multiplex PCR; TCRdb's copy has only in-frame clones and leaves some out. This table has fewer than 50,000 clones, about two thirds appearing once. Sequencing was carried out using blood. The receptors derive from a person aged 50-59 years with breast cancer.

The V call is TRBV29-1, the J call TRBJ1-2; D remains unclear. Looked up from germline, CDR1 is SQVTM and CDR2 is ANQGSEA. The CDR3 has 13 amino acids. Trimming removed 0 bases from V and 4 bases from J, with 9 bases in between. The CDR3 is CSVEDARRYGYTF. CDR3 nucleotides: TGCAGCGTTGAAGACGCCAGGCGCTATGGCTACACCTTC.

J is TRBJ2-5 and V is TRBV5-1; 10 bases line up with TRBD2. Unmatched junction bases numbered 12, after V lost 2 bases and J lost 5 bases. This CDR3 spans 17 amino acids. The germline CDR1 and CDR2 sequences are SGHRS and YFSETQ. The CDR3 reads CASSFASGSPVGETQYF. The DNA for the CDR3 is TGCGCCAGCAGCTTTGCTAGCGGGAGCCCGGTGGGCGAGACCCAGTACTTC.